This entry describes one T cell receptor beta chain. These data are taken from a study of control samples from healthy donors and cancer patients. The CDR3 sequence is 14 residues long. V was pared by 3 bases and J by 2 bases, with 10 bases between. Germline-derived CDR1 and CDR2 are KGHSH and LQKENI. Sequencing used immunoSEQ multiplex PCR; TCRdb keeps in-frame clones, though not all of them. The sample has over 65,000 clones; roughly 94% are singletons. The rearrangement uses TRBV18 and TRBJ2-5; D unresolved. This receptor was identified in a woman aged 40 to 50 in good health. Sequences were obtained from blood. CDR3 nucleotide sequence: TGTGCCAGCTCACCTGGACGGGCACAAGAGACCCAGTACTTC. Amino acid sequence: CASSPGRAQETQYF.